This TCR beta chain is drawn from a study of cytomegalovirus exposure and HLA in healthy donors (TCRdb year 2017). With respect to the entire study: In an earlier analysis of 587 of the donors, roughly 300 Gb of sequence data and 117 million unique TCR beta sequences from 150 million to 200 million T cells were reported. Approximately 310 gigabases of sequencing data and approximately 80 million unique TCR sequences were included in an early release covering around 650 HLA-typed donors. Of the 398 genotyped donors, roughly 85% fell in the genetic ancestry cluster associated with self-reported Caucasian donors. The study was designed to test whether signatures of past pathogen exposure could be identified by cataloging public T cell receptors. Using immunosequencing, the study profiled T cell repertoires from fewer than 850 subjects and related those repertoires to cytomegalovirus serostatus. Besides the first cohort of around 670 subjects, a separate validation cohort made up of over 95 different subjects was used. The study combined high-throughput TCR immunosequencing, statistical association of individual TCRs with disease status, and machine learning to predict cytomegalovirus infection status. A later analysis re-examined previously published TCR beta repertoires from over 500 donors and added high-resolution HLA genotyping to investigate patterns of TCR occurrence. The later analysis used no new phenotypic data to find candidate immune exposures, relying instead on TCR beta sequences and their occurrence across donors. In an earlier analysis of over 550 of the donors, high-throughput TCR beta sequencing was used to judge whether each TCR beta V gene segment behaved as functional or pseudogenic. Alongside the repertoire data, information on donor age, sex, ethnicity and CMV serostatus was compiled. A later genetic analysis used genome-wide SNP genotypes for about 65% of the 666 donors, treating that subset as a discovery cohort. Every discovery cohort repertoire had been produced on one sequencing platform. HLA typing covered class I and class II loci at four-digit resolution. Typing coverage varied by locus: roughly 629-630 donors for A, B, C, DRB1 and DQB1; roughly 560 for DQA1; more than 600 for DPA1; around 490 for DPB1. Roughly five DR-DQ haplotypes were handled as single units for association and clustering, since linkage in the cohort was strong. On average, roughly 200,000 unique TCR beta nucleotide sequences were sequenced per donor among some 430 genotyped donors of the cohort, with roughly 18% of those sequences being non-productive. Summary of the overall study and its limitations: In a later analysis, HLA-associated TCR beta chains showed more clonal expansion and lower generation probabilities than non-associated chains that were equally common. In both the original and validation cohorts, the classifier was reported to diagnose cytomegalovirus status with high specificity and sensitivity. It was suggested by the authors that the approach could potentially be generalized to other disease states and immunological phenotypes. For the cohort, immune exposure information was limited to CMV serostatus. Some IMGT-functional V segments, including TRBV6-2 and TRBV6-3, could not be told apart with the 87-base-pair reads, so those segments were excluded. In vitro tests confirmed that three of the cytomegalovirus-associated TCR beta chains recognize cytomegalovirus antigens. The earlier analysis of around 600 of the donors excluded approximately 15 rarely observed V segments, including chromosome 9 orphons, because counts were too low. According to a later genetic analysis, donors in an Asian-associated ancestry cluster had fewer N-insertions in productive TCRs than the roughly 660-donor mean. Linkage disequilibrium might explain the correlated functional status among segregating V segments, but an unknown experimental factor could not be ruled out. While some public TCRs were present in many individuals, most TCR sequences turned up only very rarely across donors. Broadly in line with IMGT annotations, most TCR beta V segments showed up in productive rearrangements about 90% or about 30% of the time in an earlier analysis of around 600 of the donors. In a later genetic analysis, a missense DCLRE1C variant was associated with V-gene and J-gene trimming of TCR beta chains, and the association was replicated in an independent cohort. At a false discovery rate of 0.05, a later analysis linked 15,000 to 20,000 TCR beta sequences to specific HLA alleles. A further reported finding was that TCR beta sequences accurately predicted the HLA-A and HLA-B alleles for most subjects in the first cohort. Presence/absence analyses assumed roughly uniform sequencing depth across donors, an assumption that may not hold. According to a later analysis, parvovirus B19, influenza, CMV and Epstein-Barr virus appeared linked to several top co-occurrence clusters. Assigning TCR associations to individual alleles was difficult when HLA alleles, especially DR and DQ, strongly co-occurred. In a later analysis, most CMV-associated TCR beta chains were found to appear HLA-restricted, with HLA associations seemingly driven largely by CMV exposure. In the study, 150 to 200 TCR beta chains were listed as associated with cytomegalovirus. A cluster of highly shared sequence variants was judged likely to be a technical artifact of the sequencing pipeline. Only TCR beta chains were sequenced in this cohort, and the absence of alpha or paired-chain data limited detectable features. HLA typing was unavailable for some donors at each locus, so association tests used only the typed subset. In a later analysis, TCR association rates were found to vary across HLA loci, with the most associated TCRs seen for DRB1 alleles and the fewest for HLA-C alleles.

Compared with germline, V lacks 4 bases and J lacks 8 bases; bases without a gene match: 9. CDR1 SQVTM and CDR2 ANQGSEA are derived from the germline V gene. Counted from cysteine to phenylalanine, this CDR3 has 13 amino acids. The kept DNA is CDR3 alone, 39 bases in frame from the first base. Of note for this clone: This receptor's antigen is unknown.

Preparation of the library involved the immunoSEQ multiplex PCR assay. For the multiplex PCR, a mixture combining 60 forward primers for TCR Vbeta segments and 13 reverse primers for TCR Jbeta segments was used. Amplification of the CDR3 region of rearranged TCR beta genes was performed with a multiplex PCR assay on genomic DNA. The amplified TCR beta libraries were sequenced on the Illumina HiSeq System as 87-base-pair reads. Under the source paper's analysis protocol: In a later analysis, about 80 million unique TCR beta chains were counted across the approximately 640 repertoires, and roughly 11 million of these chains were shared by at least two donors. A nearest-neighbor algorithm error-corrected the raw reads and collapsed the reads into unique sequences, merging closely related sequences to remove PCR and sequencing errors. CDR3 sequences were aligned to IMGT reference sequences to assign V, D and J gene segments. For a sequence to be retained, at least a six-nucleotide match to both a V gene segment and a J gene segment was required. A rearrangement was called productive if the CDR3 had no stop codons and remained in frame with V and J, and every other rearrangement was called non-productive. CDR3 was defined by IMGT convention, running from the second conserved V-encoded cysteine to the conserved J-encoded phenylalanine. In an earlier analysis of 587 of the donors, sequences lacking an unambiguous match to a single V gene segment were excluded. In an earlier analysis of some 590 of the donors, a V segment was called functional when productive rearrangements were above 56.7%, and segregating when the standard deviation between donors exceeded 5%. To diagnose cytomegalovirus status from the catalog of TCR beta chain sequences, a statistical classification framework was built. In a later analysis, V and J genes were assigned by comparing TCR nucleotide sequences against IMGT/GENE-DB human TR gene sequences. The TCRdist pipeline was used in a later analysis to assign CDR3 sequences and most-parsimonious VDJ recombination scenarios. A later analysis defined each TCR beta chain by its CDR3 amino acid sequence plus V-gene family, and excluded reads lacking a unique V-gene family. In a later analysis, 450 to 600 highly shared, low-generation-probability nucleotide sequences were removed to address suspected cross-contamination and a sequencing artifact. In a later analysis, a clonal expansion index for each public chain was calculated from normalized within-repertoire ranks of inferred template counts. Generation probabilities in a later analysis came from a VDJ recombination model fitted to out-of-frame rearrangements, and those results were checked against IGoR. In a later analysis, TCR-TCR, TCR-HLA and TCR-CMV co-occurrence was scored with hypergeometric tests, and a repertoire-size bias correction was applied to TCR pairs. In a later analysis, false discovery rates were estimated by permuting HLA or CMV assignments 20 times. In a later analysis, co-occurring TCRs were grouped with DBSCAN, and TCRdist sequence similarity was added when clustering was performed within HLA-allele-positive subsets. For co-occurrence clustering, repertoires with fewer than 30,000 or more than 120,000 public chains were excluded, along with a handful of repertoires with anomalous nucleotide sharing. Imported from immuneACCESS, the table was reduced by TCRdb to in-frame sequences with V and J called. These copies leave out some clones; in studies compared against another copy, an unresolved V gene accounts for under half, and the cause of the remainder is not known. The V and J calls and the clone size are those of that table, but D and trimming were determined from the DNA. This sample's table carries tens of thousands of clones. The ten largest clonotypes hold 1.8% of the sample.

In total, roughly 670 healthy bone marrow donors made up the cohort. At the time of sampling, all cohort members were nominally healthy, though unrecorded immune exposures were likely present. The donor was CMV seronegative and belonged to the group of under 400 seronegative cohort members. A peripheral blood sample was provided by each donor, and peripheral blood mononuclear cells were used for TCR beta sequencing. The Qiagen DNeasy Blood Extraction Kit was used to extract genomic DNA from the blood cell samples. This receptor was taken from a woman in her 30s in good health and CMV-seronegative. The sequenced sample was PBMCs. The chain is assembled from TRBV29-1 and TRBJ2-3, with 7 junctional bases fitting TRBD1. The CDR3 region has the sequence CSVGAEGATTQYF. The DNA sequence is as follows: TGCAGCGTTGGGGCAGAGGGGGCCACTACGCAGTATTTT.